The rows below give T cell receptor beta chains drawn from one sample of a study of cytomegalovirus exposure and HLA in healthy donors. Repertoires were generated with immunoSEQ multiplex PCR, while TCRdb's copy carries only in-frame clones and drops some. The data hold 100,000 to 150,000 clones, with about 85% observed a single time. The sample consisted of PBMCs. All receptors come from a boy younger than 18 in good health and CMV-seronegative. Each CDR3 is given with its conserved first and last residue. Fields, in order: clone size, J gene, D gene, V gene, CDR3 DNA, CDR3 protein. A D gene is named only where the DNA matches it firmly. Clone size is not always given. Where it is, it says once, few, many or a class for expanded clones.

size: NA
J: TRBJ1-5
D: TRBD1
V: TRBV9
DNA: TGTGCCAGCAGCGTAGGCCCGGGACAGGGTCAGCCCCAGCATTTT
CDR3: CASSVGPGQGQPQHF

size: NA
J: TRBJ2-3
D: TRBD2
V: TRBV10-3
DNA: TGTGCCATCAGTGAGCCCTGGACTAGATCTACAGATACGCAGTATTTT
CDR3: CAISEPWTRSTDTQYF

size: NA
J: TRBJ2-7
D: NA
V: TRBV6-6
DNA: TGTGCCAGCAACCCGGGACACAAAACCCTCTACGAGCAGTACTTC
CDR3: CASNPGHKTLYEQYF

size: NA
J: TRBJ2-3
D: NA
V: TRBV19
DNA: TGTGCCAGTAGTATAGATGAAGGCGGGTCGGGGGGCCATACGCAGTATTTT
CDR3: CASSIDEGGSGGHTQYF

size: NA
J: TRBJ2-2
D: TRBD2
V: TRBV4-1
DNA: TGCGCCAGCAGCCAAGTACTAGCGCTTTTCGCCGGGGAGCTGTTTTTT
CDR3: CASSQVLALFAGELFF

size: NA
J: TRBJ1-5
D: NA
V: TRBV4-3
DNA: TGCGCCAGCAGCCAAGATACGTCAGGGGCCAATCAGCCCCAGCATTTT
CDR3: CASSQDTSGANQPQHF

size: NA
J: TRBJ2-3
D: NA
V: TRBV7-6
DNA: TGTGCCAGCAGCCCAACGGACTATTATATCGAAGATACGCAGTATTTT
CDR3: CASSPTDYYIEDTQYF

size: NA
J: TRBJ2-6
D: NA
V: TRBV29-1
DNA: TGCAGCGTTGATGGGGGGACTGGGGCCAACGTCCTGACTTTC
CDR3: CSVDGGTGANVLTF

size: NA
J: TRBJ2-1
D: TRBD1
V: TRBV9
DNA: TGTGCCAGCAGCCCCCGACAGGGTCCCTCCTACAATGAGCAGTTCTTC
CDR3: CASSPRQGPSYNEQFF

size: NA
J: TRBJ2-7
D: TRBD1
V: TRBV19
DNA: TGTGCCAGTAGTGCAGGGGGCGCTTCCTACGAGCAGTACTTC
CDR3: CASSAGGASYEQYF

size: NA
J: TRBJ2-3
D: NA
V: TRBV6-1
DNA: TGTGCCAGCAATAAAGTTAGAGTCCCAGATACGCAGTATTTT
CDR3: CASNKVRVPDTQYF

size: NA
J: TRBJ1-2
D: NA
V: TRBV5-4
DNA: TGTGCCAGCAGCTTGGATTATTATGGCTACACCTTC
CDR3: CASSLDYYGYTF

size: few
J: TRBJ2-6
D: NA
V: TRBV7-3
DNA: TGTGCCAGCAGCTTAACCCCGGGGGGGGCCAACGTCCTGACTTTC
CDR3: CASSLTPGGANVLTF

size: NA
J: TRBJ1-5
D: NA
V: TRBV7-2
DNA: TGTGCCAGCAGCTTCTGGGGGGTGGGTAGCAATCAGCCCCAGCATTTT
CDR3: CASSFWGVGSNQPQHF

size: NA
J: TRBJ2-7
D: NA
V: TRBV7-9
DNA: TGTTCCAGCAGCTCGGAGAAGAGGGCCTGGGAGCAGTACTTC
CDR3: CSSSSEKRAWEQYF

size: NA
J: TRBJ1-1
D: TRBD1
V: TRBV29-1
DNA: TGCAGCGTCAGGGTGGACAGGGGGGGGGACACTGAAGCTTTCTTT
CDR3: CSVRVDRGGDTEAFF

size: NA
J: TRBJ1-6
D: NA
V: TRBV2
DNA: TGTGCCAGCAGTGGGCCGGGGAATTCACCCCTCCACTTT
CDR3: CASSGPGNSPLHF

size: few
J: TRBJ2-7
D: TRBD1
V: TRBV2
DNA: TGTGCCAGGGCGGACAGGGCACCCTACGAGCAGTACTTC
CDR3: CARADRAPYEQYF

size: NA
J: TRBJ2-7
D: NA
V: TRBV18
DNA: TGTGCCAGCTCACCGCTGGGGGGCTACGAGCAGTACTTC
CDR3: CASSPLGGYEQYF

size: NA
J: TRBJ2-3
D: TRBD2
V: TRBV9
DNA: TGTGCCAGCAGCGTGGGACTAGCGGTGGTAGATACGCAGTATTTT
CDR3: CASSVGLAVVDTQYF

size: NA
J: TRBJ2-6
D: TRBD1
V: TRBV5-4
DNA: TGTGCCAGCAGCTCACGAGGGGGCCGTCTGTGGGGGGCCAACGTCCTGACTTTC
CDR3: CASSSRGGRLWGANVLTF

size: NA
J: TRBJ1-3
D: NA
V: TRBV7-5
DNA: TGTGTCAGAAGCCTGCGATACAGGGGGCGTTTGAGCTCTGGAAACACCATATATTTT
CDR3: CVRSLRYRGRLSSGNTIYF

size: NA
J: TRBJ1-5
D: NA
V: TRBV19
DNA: TGTGCCAGTAGGGACAGCAATTATCAGCCCCAGCATTTT
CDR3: CASRDSNYQPQHF

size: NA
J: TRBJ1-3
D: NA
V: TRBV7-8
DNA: TGTGCCAGCAGCTCGGGCCCAGGGTCTGGAAACACCATATATTTT
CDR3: CASSSGPGSGNTIYF

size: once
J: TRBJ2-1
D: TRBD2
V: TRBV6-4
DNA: TGTGCCAGCAGCCCTAGCGGGGGGGCCGATGTTGAGCAGTTCTTC
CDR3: CASSPSGGADVEQFF

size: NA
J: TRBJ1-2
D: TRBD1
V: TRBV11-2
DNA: TGTGCCAGCAGCTTTGGGGGACAGGGCTATGGCTACACCTTC
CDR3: CASSFGGQGYGYTF

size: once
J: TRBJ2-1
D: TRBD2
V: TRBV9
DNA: TGTGCCAGCAGCGTCCTAGCGGGGACCTACAATGAGCAGTTCTTC
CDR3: CASSVLAGTYNEQFF

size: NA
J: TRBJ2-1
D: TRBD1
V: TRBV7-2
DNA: TGTGCCAGCAGCCCAGGACAGGCAAATGAGCAGTTCTTC
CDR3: CASSPGQANEQFF

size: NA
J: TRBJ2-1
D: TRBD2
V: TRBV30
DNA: TGTGCCTGGAGTGTGAATAGCGGGAGGGCCAATGAGCAGTTCTTC
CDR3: CAWSVNSGRANEQFF

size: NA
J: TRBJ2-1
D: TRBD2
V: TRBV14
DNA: TGTGCCAGCAGCCATCCGGGGGGGCTATACAATGAGCAGTTCTTC
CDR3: CASSHPGGLYNEQFF

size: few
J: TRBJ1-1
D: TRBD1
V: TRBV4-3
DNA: TGCGCCAGCAGCCAAGACGAAGGGGGCGGTGGGACTGAAGCTTTCTTT
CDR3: CASSQDEGGGGTEAFF

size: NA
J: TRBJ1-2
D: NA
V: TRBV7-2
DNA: TGTGCCAGCAGCAAGTCTCAGGGTATTGCCTATGGCTACACCTTC
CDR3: CASSKSQGIAYGYTF

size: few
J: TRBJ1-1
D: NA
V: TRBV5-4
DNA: TGTGCCAGCAGCTTTCTGACAGAAGCTTTCTTT
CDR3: CASSFLTEAFF

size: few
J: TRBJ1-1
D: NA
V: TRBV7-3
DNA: TGTGCCAGCAGCTTAACGGGGGGGAACACTGAAGCTTTCTTT
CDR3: CASSLTGGNTEAFF

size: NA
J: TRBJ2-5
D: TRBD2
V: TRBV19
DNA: TGTGCCAGTAGTATCTTTCTAGCGGGAGAAGAGACCCAGTACTTC
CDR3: CASSIFLAGEETQYF

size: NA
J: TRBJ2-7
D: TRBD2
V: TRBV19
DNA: TGTGCCAGTAGTATAGTAGGGACTAGCGGGACCTACGAGCAGTACTTC
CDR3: CASSIVGTSGTYEQYF

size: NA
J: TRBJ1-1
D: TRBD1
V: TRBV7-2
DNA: TGTGCCAGCAGCTCAGGACAGGGGAGGAACACTGAAGCTTTCTTT
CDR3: CASSSGQGRNTEAFF

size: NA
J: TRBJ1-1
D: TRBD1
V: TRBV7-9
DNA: TGTGCCAGCGGCCGGACAGGGCAGAACACTGAAGCTTTCTTT
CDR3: CASGRTGQNTEAFF

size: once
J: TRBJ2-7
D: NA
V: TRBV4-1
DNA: TGCGCCAGCAGCCAAGATAGGAGGGACCAGCAGTACTTC
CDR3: CASSQDRRDQQYF

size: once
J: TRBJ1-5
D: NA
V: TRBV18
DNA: TGTGCCACTAAGACAGACAGCAATCAGCCCCAGCATTTT
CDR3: CATKTDSNQPQHF

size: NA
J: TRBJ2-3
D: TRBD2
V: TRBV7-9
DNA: TGTGCCAGCAGCTCCACGACTAGCGGGAGAAGTACAGATACGCAGTATTTT
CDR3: CASSSTTSGRSTDTQYF

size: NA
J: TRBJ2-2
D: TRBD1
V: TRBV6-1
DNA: TGTGCCAGCAGTACAGGGGTCACCGGGGAGCTGTTTTTT
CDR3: CASSTGVTGELFF

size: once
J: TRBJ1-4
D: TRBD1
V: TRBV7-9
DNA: TGTGCCAGCAGCTCCAGCCGGGACAGGGGCGCAACTAATGAAAAACTGTTTTTT
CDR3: CASSSSRDRGATNEKLFF

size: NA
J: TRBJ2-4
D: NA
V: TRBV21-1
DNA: TGTGCCAGCAGCATAAGACAGGGGGGTACCGTGGACATTCAGTACTTC
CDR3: CASSIRQGGTVDIQYF

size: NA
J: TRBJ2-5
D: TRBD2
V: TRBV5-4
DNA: TGTGCCAGCAGGATTCGGGGGGGCCCACAAGAGACCCAGTACTTC
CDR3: CASRIRGGPQETQYF

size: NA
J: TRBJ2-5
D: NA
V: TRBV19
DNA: TGTGCCAGTAGGCCGGGTGTTAAAAAAGAGACCCAGTACTTC
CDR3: CASRPGVKKETQYF

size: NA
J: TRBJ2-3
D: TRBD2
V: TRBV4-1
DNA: TGCGCCAGCAGCCAAGAGTTCGGGCGGGAGGGCCTATATACGCAGTATTTT
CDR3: CASSQEFGREGLYTQYF

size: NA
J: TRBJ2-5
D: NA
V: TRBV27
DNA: TGTGCCAGCAGTTTATCATCAGTGGAGACCCAGTACTTC
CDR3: CASSLSSVETQYF

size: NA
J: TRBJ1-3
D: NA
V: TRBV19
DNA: TGTGCCAGTGTCCGGGGGGGGAATGGAAACACCATATATTTT
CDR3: CASVRGGNGNTIYF

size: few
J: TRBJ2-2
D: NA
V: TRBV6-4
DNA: TGTGCCAGCAGCAACAATACCGGGGAGCTGTTTTTT
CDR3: CASSNNTGELFF